These T cell receptor beta chains were read from a single sample in a study of blood T cells in healthy people across ages. TCRdb recomputed calls from the 5' RACE reads with MiXCR, one row per CDR3 protein. The sample lists about 1.1 million distinct CDR3 sequences, approximately 38% occurring once. The material sequenced was blood. The receptors come from a man between 18 and 35 years old in good health. Each CDR3 is given with its conserved first and last residue. The D gene is left open where the match is weak. Where a row states a size, it is once, few, many or the class of an expanded clone; other rows omit it.

v_gene,d_gene,abundance,j_gene,CDR3aa,CDR3nt
TRBV2,NA,NA,TRBJ1-6,CASRGVFNSPLHF,TGTGCCAGCAGGGGGGTCTTCAATTCACCCCTCCACTTT
TRBV4-1,NA,NA,TRBJ2-5,CASSSSEREETQYF,TGCGCCAGCAGCTCTTCTGAGCGGGAAGAGACCCAGTACTTC
TRBV7-2,NA,NA,TRBJ2-1,CASSSLRETQFF,TGTGCCAGCAGCTCCCTGAGGGAGACCCAGTTCTTC
TRBV12-3/TRBV12-4,TRBD1,NA,TRBJ1-1,CASSFTGGYTEAFF,TGTGCCAGCAGTTTTACAGGGGGGTACACTGAAGCTTTCTTT
TRBV10-3,NA,few,TRBJ2-1,CAISETVGGGEVKVQFF,TGTGCCATCAGCGAGACCGTAGGAGGGGGTGAGGTAAAGGTGCAGTTCTTC
TRBV7-2,NA,NA,TRBJ1-1,CASSLTDTEAFF,TGTGCCAGCAGCTTGACTGACACTGAAGCTTTCTTT
TRBV15,NA,NA,TRBJ2-1,CATSRDPLDNEQFF,TGTGCCACCAGCAGAGACCCCCTCGACAATGAGCAGTTCTTC
TRBV5-6,NA,NA,TRBJ2-3,CASSRRTPGDTQYF,TGTGCCAGCAGCCGACGGACCCCGGGAGATACGCAGTATTTT
TRBV15,NA,NA,TRBJ1-2,CATSRTTGSSYGYTF,TGTGCCACCAGCAGAACGACAGGTTCCTCATATGGCTACACCTTC
TRBV2,NA,once,TRBJ2-2,CASGKGQNTGELFF,TGTGCCAGCGGGAAAGGGCAAAACACCGGGGAGCTGTTTTTT
TRBV20-1,TRBD1,NA,TRBJ2-7,CSARDPGQGAEQYF,TGCAGTGCTAGAGATCCCGGACAGGGGGCCGAGCAGTACTTC
TRBV12-3/TRBV12-4,NA,many,TRBJ1-5,CASSFGGSGNQPQHF,TGTGCCAGCAGTTTCGGAGGGTCCGGCAATCAGCCCCAGCATTTT
TRBV7-3,NA,few,TRBJ2-3,CASSSNHFADTQYF,TGTGCCAGCAGCTCAAACCACTTTGCAGATACGCAGTATTTT
TRBV7-9,TRBD1,NA,TRBJ2-1,CASSPLDRENEQFF,TGTGCCAGCAGCCCCCTTGACAGGGAAAATGAGCAGTTCTTC
TRBV6-5,NA,NA,TRBJ1-2,CASSYSLGRANYGYTF,TGTGCCAGCAGTTACTCCCTAGGCAGGGCGAACTATGGCTACACCTTC
TRBV27,TRBD1,NA,TRBJ1-1,CASSLLARSPNRGEAFF,TGTGCCAGCAGTTTATTGGCACGTAGCCCTAACAGGGGTGAAGCTTTCTTT
TRBV7-9,TRBD1,NA,TRBJ1-4,CASSLGRTGGNEKLFF,TGTGCCAGCAGCTTAGGACGGACAGGGGGTAATGAAAAACTGTTTTTT
TRBV20-1,TRBD1,NA,TRBJ1-5,CSAGTTGALSDQPQHF,TGCAGTGCCGGAACCACAGGGGCCCTGAGTGATCAGCCCCAGCATTTT
TRBV9,TRBD2,NA,TRBJ2-7,CASSERLAGFHEQYF,TGTGCCAGCAGCGAAAGACTAGCGGGGTTCCACGAGCAGTACTTC
TRBV3-1,TRBD2,few,TRBJ2-1,CASSPLLGTSGGANIDEQFF,TGTGCCAGCAGCCCCCTATTAGGGACTAGCGGGGGGGCCAATATAGATGAGCAGTTCTTC
TRBV5-4,NA,NA,TRBJ2-3,CASSLRPRGGVGPDTQYF,TGTGCCAGCAGCTTGAGGCCTAGGGGGGGGGTAGGGCCAGATACGCAGTATTTT
TRBV3-1,NA,few,TRBJ1-2,CASSPQVGRNFYYGYTF,TGTGCCAGCAGCCCCCAGGTGGGGCGGAACTTTTACTATGGCTACACCTTC
TRBV18,NA,NA,TRBJ1-2,CASSPRVEGYGYTF,TGTGCCAGCTCACCACGAGTCGAGGGGTATGGCTACACCTTC
TRBV20-1,TRBD1,NA,TRBJ2-7,CSATGTGSSYEQYF,TGCAGTGCAACCGGGACAGGGTCCTCCTACGAGCAGTACTTC
TRBV18,NA,NA,TRBJ1-2,CASSLTGRDYGYTF,TGTGCCAGCTCACTAACCGGCAGGGATTATGGCTACACCTTC
TRBV10-3,TRBD1,NA,TRBJ2-1,CAIAGTEETQFF,TGTGCCATCGCAGGGACAGAAGAGACCCAGTTCTTC
TRBV10-3,NA,once,TRBJ2-7,CAISAGSSYNEQYF,TGTGCCATCAGTGCCGGCAGCTCCTACAATGAGCAGTACTTC
TRBV5-1,TRBD1,NA,TRBJ1-4,CASSSTTGHNEKLFF,TGCGCCAGCAGCTCGACGACAGGGCATAATGAAAAACTGTTTTTT
TRBV7-9,TRBD1,once,TRBJ1-2,CATLVSHRGTGTGYTF,TGTGCCACCCTTGTTTCACACAGGGGAACCGGGACTGGCTACACCTTC
TRBV6-2/TRBV6-3,NA,few,TRBJ1-5,CASSYSGIGNQPQHF,TGTGCCAGCAGTTATTCAGGGATTGGCAATCAGCCCCAGCATTTT
TRBV6-6,NA,few,TRBJ1-4,CASSYDEKLFF,TGTGCCAGCAGTTACGATGAAAAACTGTTTTTT
TRBV15,TRBD1,NA,TRBJ1-1,CATSPRTGTNTEAFF,TGTGCCACCAGCCCCAGGACAGGTACGAACACTGAAGCTTTCTTT
TRBV29-1,NA,NA,TRBJ2-3,CSGRVTTDTQYF,TGCAGCGGGAGAGTAACCACAGATACGCAGTATTTT
TRBV7-2,NA,few,TRBJ2-1,CASSSVTYNEQFF,TGTGCCAGCAGCTCCGTCACCTACAATGAGCAGTTCTTC
TRBV20-1,NA,few,TRBJ1-1,CSAGGVLNTEAFF,TGCAGTGCTGGAGGCGTACTGAACACTGAAGCTTTCTTT
TRBV7-9,NA,few,TRBJ1-1,CASSLDSPGRGTEAFF,TGTGCCAGCAGCTTAGACTCCCCGGGGAGGGGGACTGAAGCTTTCTTT
TRBV12-3/TRBV12-4,TRBD2,NA,TRBJ2-7,CASSASGSYLGNEQYF,TGTGCCAGCAGTGCTAGCGGGAGCTACCTAGGGAATGAGCAGTACTTC
TRBV24-1,NA,few,TRBJ2-3,CATARDPTDTQYF,TGTGCCACCGCAAGGGACCCCACAGATACGCAGTATTTT
TRBV6-6,NA,NA,TRBJ1-1,CASSYSPGGTEAFF,TGTGCCAGCAGTTACTCGCCCGGGGGCACTGAAGCTTTCTTT
TRBV7-2,TRBD1,NA,TRBJ2-1,CVTSQDRVYNEQFF,TGTGTCACGTCCCAGGACAGGGTTTACAATGAGCAGTTCTTC
TRBV6-5,NA,NA,TRBJ2-7,CASSPPGTTRPYEQYF,TGTGCCAGCAGCCCACCCGGGACAACGAGACCCTACGAGCAGTACTTC
TRBV20-1,NA,NA,TRBJ1-1,CSAPSIQGNTEAFF,TGCAGTGCTCCTTCAATTCAGGGAAACACTGAAGCTTTCTTT
TRBV7-2,NA,many,TRBJ2-1,CASNLAGTTINNEQFF,TGTGCCAGTAATTTGGCCGGGACAACTATTAACAATGAGCAGTTCTTC
TRBV6-5,NA,NA,TRBJ1-5,CASSPTSWNQPQHF,TGTGCCAGCAGTCCTACCTCGTGGAATCAGCCCCAGCATTTT
TRBV7-9,NA,NA,TRBJ1-4,CASSLDWGIGEKLFF,TGTGCCAGCAGCTTAGATTGGGGAATCGGGGAAAAACTGTTTTTT
TRBV4-3,NA,NA,TRBJ2-5,CASNRDSGTSKEQYF,TGCGCCAGCAACCGCGACTCAGGGACCAGTAAGGAGCAGTACTTC